Included here is one TCR beta chain sequence, with context. Its specificity is unknown. The entry originates in a study of CD8 T cells in ankylosing spondylitis. Study-wide findings and caveats: Before this, some motif variants had been reported in reactive arthritis synovial fluid and blood. Within peripheral blood, clones linked to disease were CD8+ and relatively rare. Typical of ankylosing spondylitis blood, it appeared, was a TCR beta motif of several highly homologous variants.

Germline-derived CDR1 and CDR2 are SGHRS and YFSETQ. The V end was cut by 2 bases, the J end by 3 bases, with 9 bases between. The CDR3 is made up of 14 amino acids. Scientists made TCR beta libraries using quantitative 5'-RACE with molecular barcodes. TCRdb processed the 5' RACE reads anew with MiXCR; each CDR3 protein has one entry. Among about 180,000 distinct CDR3 sequences listed, approximately 10% were seen once. The chain combines TRBV5-1 with TRBJ2-1; no definite D call. This sequence originates from a female donor with ankylosing spondylitis or in good health (not recorded which). The material sequenced was blood, either unsorted or a sorted T cell fraction (not recorded which). Here the CDR3 reads CASSFETSYNEQFF. The CDR3 DNA is TGCGCCAGCAGCTTCGAGACCAGCTACAATGAGCAGTTCTTC.